A single sample gave rise to the 16 T cell receptor beta chains below, sequenced in a study of T-cell reconstitution after alpha-beta-depleted transplantation in children. Unique molecular identifiers tagged the TCRbeta library. MiXCR, applied by TCRdb to the PCR reads, yields one record per CDR3 protein. The table has roughly 500,000 distinct CDR3 sequences, around 18% seen once. The sequenced sample was PBMCs from the stem cell graft donor, obtained from the stem cell graft. These TCRs come from a human donor who donated a stem cell graft to a child with acute lymphoblastic leukemia.

CDR3 in amino acids: CASSSKLDTQYF. DNA for the CDR3: TGTGCCAGCAGCTCGAAACTAGATACGCAGTATTTT. The gene calls are TRBV7-9 and TRBJ2-3; D is ambiguous. The germline V and J ends were trimmed by 4 bases and 5 bases, with 7 bases remaining between them. The CDR3 contains 12 residues. In germline, CDR1 is SEHNR, CDR2 FQNEAQ (reference sequence).

The chain employs TRBV27 and TRBJ2-1, with D maybe TRBD2 (7 bases). Trimming left V 6 bases short and J 10 bases short, with 25 bases between. CDR1 and CDR2 (germline): MNHEY, SMNVEV (reference sequence). The CDR3 is 16 amino acids. The CDR3 DNA follows: TGTGCCAGCAGACCGACCCTAGTGGGGGAGGGGGGCGAGCAGTTCTTC. Amino acids: CASRPTLVGEGGEQFF.

This clonotype was observed a handful of times. The chain uses TRBV5-1 and TRBJ2-3; TRBD2 might be the D (5 bases). The germline V and J ends were trimmed by 0 bases and 4 bases, with 15 bases remaining between them. CDR1 SGHRS and CDR2 YFSETQ come from the germline V gene. CDR3 length: 16 residues. In nucleotides, the CDR3 is TGCGCCAGCAGCTTGGATCCTAGCTGGATAGCAGATACGCAGTATTTT. Its translation: CASSLDPSWIADTQYF.

DNA for the CDR3: TGTGCCAGCAGTACCATTACCGAGCAGTACTTC. Its translation: CASSTITEQYF. The V gene is TRBV27, the J gene TRBJ2-7; no clear D. The V gene lost 5 bases and the J gene lost 6 bases, with 8 bases spanning the gap. CDR3 size: 11 residues. CDR1 is MNHEY and CDR2 is SMNVEV in the germline V gene (reference sequence).

This clonotype came up a few times. The chain couples TRBV7-2 to TRBJ2-2; no clear D. The CDR3 has 17 residues. The germline V and J ends were trimmed by 1 base and 5 bases, with 17 bases remaining between them. Per the germline V gene, CDR1 is SGHTA and CDR2 is FQGNSA. This chain's CDR3 is CASSLGIRRRPTGELFF. For the CDR3, the DNA is TGTGCCAGCAGCTTAGGGATACGGCGCAGGCCTACCGGGGAGCTGTTTTTT.

This clonotype was counted between two and nine times. V gene TRBV20-1 combines with J gene TRBJ1-2, with a tentative D call TRBD1 (5 bases). The CDR3 contains 12 residues. CDR1 is DFQATT, CDR2 SNEGSKA, per germline (reference sequence). V lost 0 bases and J 4 bases, leaving 6 bases between the germline ends. The CDR3 coding sequence is TGCAGTGCTAGAGAAGGGACCTATGGCTACACCTTC. This gives the protein CSAREGTYGYTF.

This sequence joins TRBV6-5 and TRBJ2-1, with 14 bases aligning to TRBD2. CDR3 length equals 18 residues. Germline CDR1 and CDR2: MNHEY and SVGAGI. The V gene end was trimmed by 2 bases and the J gene end by 7 bases; junction bases not matched to a gene: 10. CDR3 coding DNA: TGTGCCAGCAGTTACACAGGGACTAGCGGGAGATCGGGGAATGAGCAGTTCTTC. It translates to CASSYTGTSGRSGNEQFF.

This clonotype turned up a few times. J is TRBJ2-2 and V is TRBV5-5; D tentatively fits TRBD1 or TRBD2 (5 bases each). Germline CDR1 is SGHKS and CDR2 is YYEKEE (reference sequence). Trimming stripped 3 bases from V and 6 bases from J, with 12 bases between. The CDR3 sequence is 14 residues long. In nucleotides, the CDR3 is TGTGCCAGCAGCTCCGTGCCGGGGCCCGGGGAGCTGTTTTTT. The encoded protein is CASSSVPGPGELFF.

This clonotype has only a few counts. The chain joins TRBV12-3 or TRBV12-4 to TRBJ1-5; unclear D gene. The CDR3 spans 13 residues. V was shortened by 7 bases and J by 5 bases, with 12 bases between the two germline ends. In DNA form, the CDR3 reads TGTGCCAGCACCCTAGGGATTGATCAGCCCCAGCATTTT. Protein sequence: CASTLGIDQPQHF.

V is TRBV7-9 and J is TRBJ1-2; D uncertain. Trimming shortened V by 3 bases and J by 7 bases, and 9 bases separated the two germline ends. Per germline, CDR1 SEHNR and CDR2 FQNEAQ (reference sequence). The CDR3 contains 12 residues. CDR3 DNA: TGTGCCAGCAGCTTCGCAGCGGGTGGCTACACCTTC. It specifies CASSFAAGGYTF.

Many counts were recorded for this clonotype. This chain connects TRBV7-9 to TRBJ2-5, with unresolved D. Germline V gene sequence: CDR1 SEHNR, CDR2 FQNEAQ (reference sequence). The CDR3 has 13 residues. The V gene lost 3 bases and the J gene lost 3 bases, with 8 bases spanning the gap. CDR3 in amino acids: CASSLSREETQYF. The CDR3, as DNA: TGTGCCAGCAGCTTGAGCCGAGAAGAGACCCAGTACTTC.

The count of this clonotype is one. The V call is TRBV11-3, the J call TRBJ2-1; 7 bases agree with TRBD1. CDR1 SGHNT and CDR2 YENEEA come from the germline V gene. The CDR3 loop spans 16 amino acids. V was pared by 3 bases and J by 2 bases, with 7 bases of the junction left unmatched. The CDR3 nucleotides are TGTGCCAGCAGCTTCGTGCTGCAGGGGGCCTACAATGAGCAGTTCTTC. Translated, it gives CASSFVLQGAYNEQFF.

The genes are TRBV18 and TRBJ2-2; perhaps D is TRBD1 or TRBD2 (5 bases each). The CDR3 length is 17 residues. CDR1 is KGHSH and CDR2 is LQKENI in the germline V gene. Between the trimmed V and J ends, which lost 3 bases and 5 bases, there was a span of 19 bases. CDR3: CASSPDGTSWRTGELFF. The CDR3 DNA follows: TGTGCCAGCTCACCCGACGGGACCTCGTGGAGGACCGGGGAGCTGTTTTTT.

The table lists this clonotype with a few counts. The chain combines TRBV20-1 with TRBJ1-1; D is ambiguous. Germline lookup yields CDR1 DFQATT and CDR2 SNEGSKA (reference sequence). Trimming pared 5 bases from V and 0 bases from J, leaving 13 bases between. CDR3 length: 14 residues. CDR3 sequence (DNA): TGCAGTGCTTCATACCCGGACGTGAACACTGAAGCTTTCTTT. It is translated as CSASYPDVNTEAFF.

The rearrangement uses TRBV20-1 and TRBJ1-3, with D possibly being TRBD1 (5 bases). The V end lost 5 bases, the J end lost 4 bases, and 9 bases lay between the germline ends. Germline V gene sequence: CDR1 DFQATT, CDR2 SNEGSKA (reference sequence). The CDR3 covers 12 residues. CDR3 sequence: CSAGTQGNTIYF. The CDR3 DNA sequence: TGCAGTGCTGGGACTCAAGGAAACACCATATATTTT.

This clonotype showed up just a few times. V and J are TRBV5-1 and TRBJ2-2; no firm D call. The germline CDR1 and CDR2 sequences are SGHRS and YFSETQ. V lost 0 bases, J lost 6 bases, and 12 bases lay in between. The CDR3 is made up of 15 amino acids. The CDR3 nucleotides are TGCGCCAGCAGCTTGGTGGCCCGTGGATCCGGGGAGCTGTTTTTT. The encoded protein is CASSLVARGSGELFF.